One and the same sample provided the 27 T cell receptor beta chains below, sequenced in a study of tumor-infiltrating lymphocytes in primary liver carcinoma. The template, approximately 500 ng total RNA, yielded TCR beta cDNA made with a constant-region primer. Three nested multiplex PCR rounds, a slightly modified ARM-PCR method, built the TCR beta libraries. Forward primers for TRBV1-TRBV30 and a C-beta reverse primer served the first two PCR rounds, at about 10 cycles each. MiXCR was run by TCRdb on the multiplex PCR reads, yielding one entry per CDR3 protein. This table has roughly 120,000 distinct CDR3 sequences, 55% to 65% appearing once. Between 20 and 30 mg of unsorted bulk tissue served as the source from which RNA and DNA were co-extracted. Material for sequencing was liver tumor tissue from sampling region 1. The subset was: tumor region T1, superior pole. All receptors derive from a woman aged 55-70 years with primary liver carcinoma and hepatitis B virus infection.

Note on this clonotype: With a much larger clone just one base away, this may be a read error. The CDR3 sequence is CASSLKGTVGFQPQHF. The CDR3, as DNA: TGTGCCAGCAGCTTAAAAGGGACAGTGGGTTTTCAGCCCCAGCATTTT. The J gene is TRBJ1-5, the V gene TRBV7-8; 7 bases line up with TRBD1. Germline V gene lookup returns CDR1 SGHVS and CDR2 FQNEAQ. V was clipped by 2 bases and J by 6 bases; unmatched bases: 10. CDR3 length equals 16 residues. Drawing the rest from reference TRBV7-8 and TRBJ1-5, the complete variable domain is GAGVSQSPRYKVAKRGQDVALRCDPISGHVSLFWYQQALGQGPEFLTYFQNEAQLDKSGLPSDRFFAERPEGSVSTLKIQRTQQEDSAVYLCASSLKGTVGFQPQHFGDGTRLSIL.

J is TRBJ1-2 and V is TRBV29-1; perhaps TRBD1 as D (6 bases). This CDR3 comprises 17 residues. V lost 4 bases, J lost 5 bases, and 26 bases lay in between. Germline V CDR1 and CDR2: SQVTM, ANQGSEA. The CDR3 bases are TGCAGCGTTGGGGGGCGAAGCGTACCCCAGGTAGATTATGGCTACACCTTC. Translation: CSVGGRSVPQVDYGYTF.

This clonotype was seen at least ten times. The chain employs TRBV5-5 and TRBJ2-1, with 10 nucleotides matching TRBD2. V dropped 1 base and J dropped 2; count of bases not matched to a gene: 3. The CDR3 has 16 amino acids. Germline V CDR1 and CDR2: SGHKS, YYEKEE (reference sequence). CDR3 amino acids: CASSLSLAGAYNEQFF. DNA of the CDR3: TGTGCCAGCAGCTTGAGTCTAGCGGGAGCCTACAATGAGCAGTTCTTC.

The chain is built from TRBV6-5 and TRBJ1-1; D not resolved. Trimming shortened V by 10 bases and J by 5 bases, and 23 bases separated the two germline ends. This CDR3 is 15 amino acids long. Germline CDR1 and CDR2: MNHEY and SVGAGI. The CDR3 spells CANRRSSETGTEAFF. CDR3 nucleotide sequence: TGTGCCAACAGACGGTCGTCGGAGACGGGTACTGAAGCTTTCTTT.

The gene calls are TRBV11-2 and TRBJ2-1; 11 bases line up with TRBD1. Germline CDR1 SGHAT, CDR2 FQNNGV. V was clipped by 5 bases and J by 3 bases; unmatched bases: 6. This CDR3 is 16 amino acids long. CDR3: CASSPRTGGIYNEQFF. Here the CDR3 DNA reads TGTGCCAGCAGCCCTCGGACAGGGGGCATCTACAATGAGCAGTTCTTC.

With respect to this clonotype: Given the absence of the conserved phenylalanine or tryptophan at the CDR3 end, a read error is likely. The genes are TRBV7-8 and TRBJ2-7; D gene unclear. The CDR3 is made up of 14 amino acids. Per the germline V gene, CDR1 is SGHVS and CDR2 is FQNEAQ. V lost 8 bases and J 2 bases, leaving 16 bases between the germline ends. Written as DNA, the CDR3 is TGTGCCAGCTGCTCCCGTGGCGGTGCCTACGAGCAGTACCTC. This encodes CASCSRGGAYEQYL.

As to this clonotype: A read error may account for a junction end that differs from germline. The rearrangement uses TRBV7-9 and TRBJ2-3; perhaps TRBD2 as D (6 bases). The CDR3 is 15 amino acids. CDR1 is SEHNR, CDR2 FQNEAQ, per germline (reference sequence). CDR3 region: CASSSPGVITDTQYF. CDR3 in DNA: TGTGCCAGCAGCTCCCCGGGAGTGATTACAGATACACAGTATTTT.

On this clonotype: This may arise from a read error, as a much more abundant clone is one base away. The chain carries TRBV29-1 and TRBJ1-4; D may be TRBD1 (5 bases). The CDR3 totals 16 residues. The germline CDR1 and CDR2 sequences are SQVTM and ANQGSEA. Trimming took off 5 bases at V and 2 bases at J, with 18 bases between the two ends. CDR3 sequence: CSVSAGPGRTNEKLFF. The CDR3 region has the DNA TGCAGCGTTAGTGCAGGGCCGGGGAGGACTAATGAAAAACTGTTTTTT.

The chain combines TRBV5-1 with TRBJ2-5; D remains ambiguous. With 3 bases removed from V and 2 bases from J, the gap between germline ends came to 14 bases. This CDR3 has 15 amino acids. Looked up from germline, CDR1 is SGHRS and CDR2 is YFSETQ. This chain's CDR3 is CASSSLQRGQETQYF. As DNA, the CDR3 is TGCGCCAGCAGCTCCCTCCAGCGTGGGCAAGAGACCCAGTACTTC.

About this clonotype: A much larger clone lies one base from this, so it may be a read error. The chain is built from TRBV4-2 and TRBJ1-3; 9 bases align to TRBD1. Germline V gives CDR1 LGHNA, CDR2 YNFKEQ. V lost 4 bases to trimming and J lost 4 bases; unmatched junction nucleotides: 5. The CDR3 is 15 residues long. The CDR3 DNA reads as TGTGCCAGCAGCCCTAGGACAGGGGTCGGAAACACCATATATTTT. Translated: CASSPRTGVGNTIYF.

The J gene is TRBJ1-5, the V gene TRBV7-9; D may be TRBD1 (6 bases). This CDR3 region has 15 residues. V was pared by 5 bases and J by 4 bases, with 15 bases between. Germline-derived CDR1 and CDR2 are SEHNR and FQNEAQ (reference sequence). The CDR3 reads CASSPAGAGNQPQHF. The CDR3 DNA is TGTGCCAGCAGCCCCGCGGGGGCAGGTAATCAGCCCCAGCATTTT.

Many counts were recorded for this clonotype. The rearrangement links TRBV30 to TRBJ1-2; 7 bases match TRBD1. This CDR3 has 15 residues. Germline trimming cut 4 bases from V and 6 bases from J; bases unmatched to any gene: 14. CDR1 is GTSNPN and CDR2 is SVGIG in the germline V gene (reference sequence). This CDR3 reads CAWKPGQHRGDGYTF. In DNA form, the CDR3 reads TGTGCCTGGAAACCCGGACAGCACAGGGGCGATGGCTACACCTTC.

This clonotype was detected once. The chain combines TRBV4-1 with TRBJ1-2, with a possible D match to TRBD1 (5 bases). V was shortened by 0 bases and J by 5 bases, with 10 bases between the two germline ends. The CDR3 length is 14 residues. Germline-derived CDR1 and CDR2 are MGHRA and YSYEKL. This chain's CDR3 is CASSQEDIYYGYTF. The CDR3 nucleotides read TGCGCCAGCAGCCAAGAGGACATCTATTATGGCTACACCTTC.

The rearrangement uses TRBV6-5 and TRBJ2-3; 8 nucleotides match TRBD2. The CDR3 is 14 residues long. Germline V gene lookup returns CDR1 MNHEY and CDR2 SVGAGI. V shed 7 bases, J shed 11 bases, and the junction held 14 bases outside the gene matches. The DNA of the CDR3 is TGTGCCAGCACCCCGGGACTAGGGGGTAATATGCAGTATTTT. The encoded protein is CASTPGLGGNMQYF.

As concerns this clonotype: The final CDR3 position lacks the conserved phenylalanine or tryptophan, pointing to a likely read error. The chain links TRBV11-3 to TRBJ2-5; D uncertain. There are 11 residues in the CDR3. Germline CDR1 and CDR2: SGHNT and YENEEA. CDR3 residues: CASSMQETQYI. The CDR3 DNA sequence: TGTGCCAGCAGCATGCAAGAGACACAGTACATC.

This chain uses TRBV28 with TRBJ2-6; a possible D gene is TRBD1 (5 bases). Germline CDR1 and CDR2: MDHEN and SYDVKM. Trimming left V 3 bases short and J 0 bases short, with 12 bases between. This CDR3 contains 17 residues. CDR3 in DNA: TGTGCCAGCAGTTTGCTCAGGGTCAGCTCTGGGGCCAACGTCCTGACTTTC. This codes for CASSLLRVSSGANVLTF.

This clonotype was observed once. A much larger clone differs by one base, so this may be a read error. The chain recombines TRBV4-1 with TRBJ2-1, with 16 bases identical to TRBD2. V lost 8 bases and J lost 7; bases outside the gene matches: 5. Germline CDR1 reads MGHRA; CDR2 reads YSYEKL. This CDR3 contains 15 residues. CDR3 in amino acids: CASCPGLAGGNEQFF. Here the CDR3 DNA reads TGCGCCAGCTGCCCGGGACTAGCGGGAGGGAATGAGCAGTTCTTC.

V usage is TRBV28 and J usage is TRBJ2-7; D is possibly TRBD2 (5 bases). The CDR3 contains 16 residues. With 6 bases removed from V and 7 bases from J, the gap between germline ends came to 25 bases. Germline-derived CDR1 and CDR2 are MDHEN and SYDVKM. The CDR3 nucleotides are TGTGCCAGCAGAACAGCCGAGACTAACCCTTCTTATGAGCAGTACTTC. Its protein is CASRTAETNPSYEQYF.

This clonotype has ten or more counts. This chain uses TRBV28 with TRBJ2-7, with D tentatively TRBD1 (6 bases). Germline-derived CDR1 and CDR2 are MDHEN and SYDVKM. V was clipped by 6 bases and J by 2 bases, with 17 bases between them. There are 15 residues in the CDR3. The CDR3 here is CASRSNRALPYEQYF. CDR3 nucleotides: TGTGCCAGCAGATCGAACAGGGCTCTTCCCTACGAGCAGTACTTC.

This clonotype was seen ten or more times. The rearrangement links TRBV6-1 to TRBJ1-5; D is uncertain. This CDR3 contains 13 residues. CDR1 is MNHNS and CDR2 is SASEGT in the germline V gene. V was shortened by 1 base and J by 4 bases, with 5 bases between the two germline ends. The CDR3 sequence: CASSEERNQPQHF. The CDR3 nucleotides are TGTGCCAGCAGTGAAGAACGTAATCAGCCCCAGCATTTT.

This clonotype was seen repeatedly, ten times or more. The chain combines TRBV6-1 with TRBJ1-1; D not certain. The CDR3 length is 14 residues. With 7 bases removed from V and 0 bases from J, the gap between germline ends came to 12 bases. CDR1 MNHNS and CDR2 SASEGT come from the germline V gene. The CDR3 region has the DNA TGTGCCAGCACCCCTTCGGGGTTGAACACTGAAGCTTTCTTT. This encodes CASTPSGLNTEAFF.

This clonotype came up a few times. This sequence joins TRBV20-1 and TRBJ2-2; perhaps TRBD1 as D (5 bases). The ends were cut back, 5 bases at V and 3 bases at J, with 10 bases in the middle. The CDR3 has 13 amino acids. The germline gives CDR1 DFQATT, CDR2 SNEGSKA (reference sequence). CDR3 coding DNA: TGCAGTGCTTCCGACAGCTACACCGGGGAGCTGTTTTTT. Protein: CSASDSYTGELFF.

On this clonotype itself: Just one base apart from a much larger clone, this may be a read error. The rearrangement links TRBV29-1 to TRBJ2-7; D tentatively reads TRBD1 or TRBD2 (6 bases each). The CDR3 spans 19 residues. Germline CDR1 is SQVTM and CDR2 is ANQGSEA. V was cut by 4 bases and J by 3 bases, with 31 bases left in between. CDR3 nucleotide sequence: TGCAGCGTTGTAGGTGACAAGCGAGGGGGGAAAGGGGCGGGCTACGAGCAGTACTTC. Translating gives CSVVGDKRGGKGAGYEQYF.

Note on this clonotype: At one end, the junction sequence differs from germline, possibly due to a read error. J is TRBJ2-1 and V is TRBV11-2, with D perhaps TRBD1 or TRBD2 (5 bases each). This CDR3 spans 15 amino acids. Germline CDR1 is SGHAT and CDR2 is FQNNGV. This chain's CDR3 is CASNLATGTNNEHFF. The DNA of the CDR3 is TGTGCCAGCAACTTAGCTACCGGGACCAACAATGAGCATTTCTTC.

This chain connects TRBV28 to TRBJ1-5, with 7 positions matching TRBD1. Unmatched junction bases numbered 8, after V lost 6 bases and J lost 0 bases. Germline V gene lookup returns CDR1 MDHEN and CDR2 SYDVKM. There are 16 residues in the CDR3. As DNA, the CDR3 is TGTGCCAGCAGGAGGGACAGATCCCTTAGCAATCAGCCCCAGCATTTT. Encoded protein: CASRRDRSLSNQPQHF. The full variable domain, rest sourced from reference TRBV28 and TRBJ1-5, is DVKVTQSSRYLVKRTGEKVFLECVQDMDHENMFWYRQDPGLGLRLIYFSYDVKMKEKGDIPEGYSVSREKKERFSLILESASTNQTSMYLCASRRDRSLSNQPQHFGDGTRLSIL.

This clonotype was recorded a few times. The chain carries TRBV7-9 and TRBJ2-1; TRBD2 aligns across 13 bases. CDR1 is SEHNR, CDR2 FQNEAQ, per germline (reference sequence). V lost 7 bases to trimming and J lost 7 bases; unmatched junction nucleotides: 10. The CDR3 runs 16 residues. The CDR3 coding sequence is TGTGCCAGCAACCCCGGGACTAGCGGGATTACGAATGAGCAGTTCTTC. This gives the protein CASNPGTSGITNEQFF.

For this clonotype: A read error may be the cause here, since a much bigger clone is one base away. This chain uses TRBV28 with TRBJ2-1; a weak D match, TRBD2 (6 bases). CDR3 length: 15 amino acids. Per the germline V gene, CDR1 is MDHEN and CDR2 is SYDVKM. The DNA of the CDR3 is TGTGCCAGCAGTCCCGGGGGTAGCGGCGCGAGGGAGCAGCTCTTC. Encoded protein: CASSPGGSGAREQLF. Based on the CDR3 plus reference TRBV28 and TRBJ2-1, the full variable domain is DVKVTQSSRYLVKRTGEKVFLECVQDMDHENMFWYRQDPGLGLRLIYFSYDVKMKEKGDIPEGYSVSREKKERFSLILESASTNQTSMYLCASSPGGSGAREQLFGPGTRLTVL.